This T cell receptor (beta chain) was identified during a study of T-cell reconstitution after alpha-beta-depleted transplantation in children. The study's findings and limits: Newly generated T cells supplied most T-cell counts and diversity one year post-transplant. Surviving recipient T cells and thymic progenitors underlay high day-60 TCRbeta diversity in some patients. In patients about two months after transplant, alpha-beta T cells reportedly arose from several hundred expanded graft clones.

This clonotype was counted between two and nine times. The antigen remains unidentified. It was with unique molecular identifiers that the TCRbeta library was prepared. TCRdb ran MiXCR on the PCR reads and lists one entry per CDR3 protein. The data contain roughly 300,000 distinct CDR3 sequences, roughly 12% of them singletons. Germline V gives CDR1 MDHEN, CDR2 SYDVKM. Trimming removed 6 bases at V and 4 bases at J, with 16 bases between. The CDR3 is 16 amino acids. Sequences were derived from peripheral blood, sampled 180 days after TCRalphabeta/CD19-depleted stem cell transplant. This chain joins TRBV28 and TRBJ2-6, with D perhaps matching TRBD1 (6 bases). The clonotype was recovered from a male patient aged 2-15 years who had a stem cell transplant for chronic granulomatous disease, so the T cells may come from the graft donor. The CDR3 DNA is TGTGCCAGCAGCCTACTTACAGGGTACGGGGCCAACGTCCTGACTTTC. Protein: CASSLLTGYGANVLTF.